This T cell receptor beta chain was documented in a study of molecular identifiers for immune sequencing clone quantification. Study results and limitations: Spiked Jurkat TCR RNA equivalent to one cell reportedly surfaced among over 850,000 naive cells. Highly expanded clone sizes could end up underestimated if a barcode were shared by identical TCR molecules.

Previously described methods and listed TCR primers were employed for the bulk TCR libraries. TCRdb independently ran MiXCR on the PCR reads; one entry per CDR3 protein. This sample yields approximately 680,000 distinct CDR3 sequences, of which around 25% are seen a single time; 0.7% to 0.95% belongs to the top ten. Comments on this clonotype: Its antigen is still unknown.

The V and J ends lost 4 bases and 3 bases, in that order; junction bases with no gene match: 11. CDR1 and CDR2 (germline): GTSNPN, SVGIG (reference sequence). The length of the CDR3 is 15 residues. Specimen: naive CD8+ T cells from blood, with Jurkat cell RNA spiked in. Subset described: FACS-sorted CD8+CD4-CCR7+CD45RA+ naive T cells. This receptor was taken from a human donor in good health. Some libraries in this study had Jurkat cell RNA spiked in. The chain couples TRBV30 to TRBJ1-1; 7 bases are shared with TRBD1. DNA for the CDR3: TGTGCCTGGAAAGAGCTCAGGGGGTTGGACACTGAAGCTTTCTTT. Its translation: CAWKELRGLDTEAFF.